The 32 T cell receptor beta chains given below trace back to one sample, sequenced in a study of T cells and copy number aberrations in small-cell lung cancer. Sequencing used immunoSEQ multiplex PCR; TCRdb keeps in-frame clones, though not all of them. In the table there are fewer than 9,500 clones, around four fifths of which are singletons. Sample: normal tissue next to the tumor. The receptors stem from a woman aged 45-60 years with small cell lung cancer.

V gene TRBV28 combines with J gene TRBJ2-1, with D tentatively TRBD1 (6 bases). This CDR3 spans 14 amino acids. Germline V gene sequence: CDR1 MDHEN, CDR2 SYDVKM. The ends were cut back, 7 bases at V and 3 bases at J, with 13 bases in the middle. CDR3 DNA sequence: TGTGCCAGCAACCCGGACAGTCACTACAATGAGCAGTTCTTC. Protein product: CASNPDSHYNEQFF. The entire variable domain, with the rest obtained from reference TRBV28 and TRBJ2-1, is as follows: DVKVTQSSRYLVKRTGEKVFLECVQDMDHENMFWYRQDPGLGLRLIYFSYDVKMKEKGDIPEGYSVSREKKERFSLILESASTNQTSMYLCASNPDSHYNEQFFGPGTRLTVL.

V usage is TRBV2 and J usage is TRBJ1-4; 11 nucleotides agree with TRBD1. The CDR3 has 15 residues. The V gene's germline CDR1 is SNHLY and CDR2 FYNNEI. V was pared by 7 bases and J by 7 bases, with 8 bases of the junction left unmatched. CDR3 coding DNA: TGTGCCAGCACAGAAAGGACAGGGGGCCGTGAAAAACTGTTTTTT. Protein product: CASTERTGGREKLFF.

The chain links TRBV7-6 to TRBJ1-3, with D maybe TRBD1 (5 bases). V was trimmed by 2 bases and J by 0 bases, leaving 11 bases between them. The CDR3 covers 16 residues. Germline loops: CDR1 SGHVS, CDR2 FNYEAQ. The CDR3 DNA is TGTGCCAGCAGCTTAACAGGATCCGACTCTGGAAACACCATATATTTT. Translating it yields CASSLTGSDSGNTIYF.

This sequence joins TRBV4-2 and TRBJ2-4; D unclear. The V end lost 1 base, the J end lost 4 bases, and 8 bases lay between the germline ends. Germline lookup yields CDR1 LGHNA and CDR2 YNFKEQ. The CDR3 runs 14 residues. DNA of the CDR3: TGTGCCAGCAGCCAAGCGGGCAGTAAAAACATTCAGTACTTC. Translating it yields CASSQAGSKNIQYF.

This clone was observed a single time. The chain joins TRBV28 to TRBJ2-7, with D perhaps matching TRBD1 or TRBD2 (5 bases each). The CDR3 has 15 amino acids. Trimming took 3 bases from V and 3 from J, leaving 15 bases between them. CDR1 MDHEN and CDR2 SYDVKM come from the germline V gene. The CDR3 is CASSLSGALNYEQYF. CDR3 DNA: TGTGCCAGCAGTTTGTCCGGGGCCCTTAACTACGAGCAGTACTTC.

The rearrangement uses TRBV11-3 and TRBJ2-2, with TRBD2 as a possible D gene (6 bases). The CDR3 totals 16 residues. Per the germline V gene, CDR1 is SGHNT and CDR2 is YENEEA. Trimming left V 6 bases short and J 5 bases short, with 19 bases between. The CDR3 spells CASRLRGSGKTGELFF. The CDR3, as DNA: TGTGCCAGCAGATTAAGGGGTAGCGGAAAGACCGGGGAGCTGTTTTTT. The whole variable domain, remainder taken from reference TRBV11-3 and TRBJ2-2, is EAGVVQSPRYKIIEKKQPVAFWCNPISGHNTLYWYLQNLGQGPELLIRYENEEAVDDSQLPKDRFSAERLKGVDSTLKIQPAELGDSAVYLCASRLRGSGKTGELFFGEGSRLTVL.

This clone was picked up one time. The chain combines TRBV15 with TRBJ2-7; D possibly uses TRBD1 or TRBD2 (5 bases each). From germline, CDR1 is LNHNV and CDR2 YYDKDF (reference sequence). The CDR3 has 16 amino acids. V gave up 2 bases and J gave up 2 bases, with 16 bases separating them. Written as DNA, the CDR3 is TGTGCCACCAGCAGACTTACCGGGACGAAGGCCTACGAGCAGTACTTC. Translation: CATSRLTGTKAYEQYF.

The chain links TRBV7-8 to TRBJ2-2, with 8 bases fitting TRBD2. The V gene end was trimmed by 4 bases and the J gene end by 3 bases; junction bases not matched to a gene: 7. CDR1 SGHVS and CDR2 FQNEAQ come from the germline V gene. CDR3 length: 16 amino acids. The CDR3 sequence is CASSWAGTRHTGELFF. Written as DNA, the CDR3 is TGTGCCAGCAGCTGGGCCGGGACTAGGCACACCGGGGAGCTGTTTTTT.

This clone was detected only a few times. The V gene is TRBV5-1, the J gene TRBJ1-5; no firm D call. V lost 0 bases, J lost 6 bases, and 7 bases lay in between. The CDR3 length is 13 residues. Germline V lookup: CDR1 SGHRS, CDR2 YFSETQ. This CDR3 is CASSLASGQPQHF. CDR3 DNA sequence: TGCGCCAGCAGCTTGGCCTCGGGTCAGCCCCAGCATTTT.

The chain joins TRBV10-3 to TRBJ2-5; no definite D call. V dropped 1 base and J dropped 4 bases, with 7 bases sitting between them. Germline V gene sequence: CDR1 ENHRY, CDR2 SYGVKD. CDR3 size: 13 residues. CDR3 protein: CAISEFAGETQYF. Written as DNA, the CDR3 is TGTGCCATCAGTGAGTTTGCAGGAGAGACCCAGTACTTC.

The CDR3, as DNA: TGTGCCAGCAGCCAGGGACTAGCGGGAGGCCGTGGAGATACGCAGTATTTT. Its protein is CASSQGLAGGRGDTQYF. The J gene is TRBJ2-3, the V gene TRBV11-2, with TRBD2 identical over 15 bases. The V gene's germline CDR1 is SGHAT and CDR2 FQNNGV. J was trimmed by 5 bases and V by 5 bases; bases with no gene match: 8. The CDR3 totals 17 residues.

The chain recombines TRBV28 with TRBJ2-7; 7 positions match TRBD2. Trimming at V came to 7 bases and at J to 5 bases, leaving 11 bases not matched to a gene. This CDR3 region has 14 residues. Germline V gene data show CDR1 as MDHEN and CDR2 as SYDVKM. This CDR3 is CASTTLGGEDEQYF. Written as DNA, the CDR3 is TGTGCCAGCACCACTCTGGGAGGGGAAGACGAGCAGTACTTC.

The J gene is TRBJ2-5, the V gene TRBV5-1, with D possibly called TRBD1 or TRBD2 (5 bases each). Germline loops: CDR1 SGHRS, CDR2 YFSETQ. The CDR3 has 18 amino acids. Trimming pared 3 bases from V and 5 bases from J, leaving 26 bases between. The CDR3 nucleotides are TGCGCCAGCAGCTCTCAAGCCTTCGGGGCCCCCACTCGGGAGACCCAGTACTTC. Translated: CASSSQAFGAPTRETQYF.

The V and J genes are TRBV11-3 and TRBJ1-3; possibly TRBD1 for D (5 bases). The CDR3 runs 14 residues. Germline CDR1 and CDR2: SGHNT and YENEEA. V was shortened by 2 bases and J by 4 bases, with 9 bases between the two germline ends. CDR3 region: CASSLRGAGNTIYF. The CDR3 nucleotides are TGTGCCAGCAGCTTACGAGGGGCAGGAAACACCATATATTTT.

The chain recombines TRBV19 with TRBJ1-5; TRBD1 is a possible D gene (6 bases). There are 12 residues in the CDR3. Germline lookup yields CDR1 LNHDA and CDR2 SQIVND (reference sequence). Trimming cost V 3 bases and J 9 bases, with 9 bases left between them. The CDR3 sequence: CASSIGGGPQHF. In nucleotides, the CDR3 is TGTGCCAGTAGTATTGGGGGCGGGCCCCAGCATTTT.

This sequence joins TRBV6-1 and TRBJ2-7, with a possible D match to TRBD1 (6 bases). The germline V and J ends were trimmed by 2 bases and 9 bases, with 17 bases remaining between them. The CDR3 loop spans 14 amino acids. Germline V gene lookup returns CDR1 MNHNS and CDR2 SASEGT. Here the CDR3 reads CASSEWSRDTGQYF. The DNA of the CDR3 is TGTGCCAGCAGTGAATGGTCCCGGGACACGGGGCAGTACTTC.

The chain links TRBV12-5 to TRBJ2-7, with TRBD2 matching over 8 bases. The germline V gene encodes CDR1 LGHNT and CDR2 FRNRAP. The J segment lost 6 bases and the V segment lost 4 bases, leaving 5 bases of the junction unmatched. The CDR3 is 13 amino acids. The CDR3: CASGSQRESEQYF. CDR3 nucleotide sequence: TGTGCTAGTGGTTCCCAGCGGGAGAGCGAGCAGTACTTC. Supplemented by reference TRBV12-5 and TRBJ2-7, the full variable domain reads DARVTQTPRHKVTEMGQEVTMRCQPILGHNTVFWYRQTMMQGLELLAYFRNRAPLDDSGMPKDRFSAEMPDATLATLKIQPSEPRDSAVYFCASGSQRESEQYFGPGTRLTVT.

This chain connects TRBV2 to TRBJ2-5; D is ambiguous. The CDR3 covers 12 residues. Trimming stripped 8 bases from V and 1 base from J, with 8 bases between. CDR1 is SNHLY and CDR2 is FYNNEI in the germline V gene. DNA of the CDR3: TGTGCCAGCGGTCCCACCCAAGAGACCCAGTACTTC. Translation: CASGPTQETQYF.

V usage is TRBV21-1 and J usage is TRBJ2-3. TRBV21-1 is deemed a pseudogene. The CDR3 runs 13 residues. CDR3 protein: CASSKVKTHTQYF. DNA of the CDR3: TGTGCCAGCAGCAAAGTTAAGACGCATACGCAGTATTTT.

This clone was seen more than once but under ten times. The CDR3 here is CAWSASGTHYEQYF. The CDR3 DNA follows: TGTGCCTGGAGTGCCTCCGGGACTCATTACGAGCAGTACTTC. V and J are TRBV30 and TRBJ2-7; possibly TRBD2 for D (6 bases). The CDR3 totals 14 residues. V was clipped by 1 base and J by 4 bases, with 14 bases between them. The germline CDR1 and CDR2 sequences are GTSNPN and SVGIG (reference sequence).

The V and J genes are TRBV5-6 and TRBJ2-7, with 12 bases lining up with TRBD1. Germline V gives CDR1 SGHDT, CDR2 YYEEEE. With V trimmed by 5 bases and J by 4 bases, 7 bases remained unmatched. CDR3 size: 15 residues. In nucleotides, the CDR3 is TGTGCCAGCAGTACGGGACAGGGGGCGTCGTACGAGCAGTACTTC. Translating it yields CASSTGQGASYEQYF.

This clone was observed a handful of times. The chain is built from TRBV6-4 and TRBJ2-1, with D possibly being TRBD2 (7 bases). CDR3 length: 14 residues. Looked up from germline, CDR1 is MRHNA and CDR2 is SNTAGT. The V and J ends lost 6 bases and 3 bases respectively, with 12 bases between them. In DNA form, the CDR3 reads TGTGCCAGCAGCGGGGAGGGGGACTACAATGAGCAGTTCTTC. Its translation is CASSGEGDYNEQFF.

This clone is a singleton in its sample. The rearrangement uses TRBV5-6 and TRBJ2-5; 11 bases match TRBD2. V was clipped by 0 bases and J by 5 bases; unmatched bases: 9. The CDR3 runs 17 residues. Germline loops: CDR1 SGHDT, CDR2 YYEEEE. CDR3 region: CASSLGIAGGRGETQYF. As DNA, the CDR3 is TGTGCCAGCAGCTTGGGGATAGCGGGAGGGCGAGGGGAGACCCAGTACTTC.

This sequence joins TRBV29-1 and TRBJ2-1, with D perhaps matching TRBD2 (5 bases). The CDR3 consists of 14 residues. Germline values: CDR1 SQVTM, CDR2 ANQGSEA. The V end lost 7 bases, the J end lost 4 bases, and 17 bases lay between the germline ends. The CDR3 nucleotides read TGCAGCGCACCAGAACCTTCGGGATACAATGAGCAGTTCTTC. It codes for CSAPEPSGYNEQFF.

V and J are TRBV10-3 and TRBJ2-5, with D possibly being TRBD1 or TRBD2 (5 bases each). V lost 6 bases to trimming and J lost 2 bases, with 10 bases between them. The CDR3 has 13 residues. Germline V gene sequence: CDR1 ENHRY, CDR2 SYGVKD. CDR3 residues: CAIRGEGQETQYF. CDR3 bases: TGTGCCATCAGGGGGGAAGGGCAAGAGACCCAGTACTTC.

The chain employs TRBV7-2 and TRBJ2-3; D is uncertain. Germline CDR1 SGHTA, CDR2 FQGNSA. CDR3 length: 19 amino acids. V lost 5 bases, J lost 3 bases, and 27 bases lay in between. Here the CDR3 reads CASSQQVLPSGVFTDTQYF. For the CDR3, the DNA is TGTGCCAGCAGCCAACAAGTCCTCCCTTCCGGTGTCTTTACAGATACGCAGTATTTT.

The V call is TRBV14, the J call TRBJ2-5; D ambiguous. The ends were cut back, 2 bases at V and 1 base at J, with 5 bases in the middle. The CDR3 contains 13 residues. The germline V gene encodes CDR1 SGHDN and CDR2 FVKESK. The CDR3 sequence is CASSQNSQETQYF. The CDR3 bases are TGTGCCAGCAGCCAAAACAGCCAAGAGACCCAGTACTTC.

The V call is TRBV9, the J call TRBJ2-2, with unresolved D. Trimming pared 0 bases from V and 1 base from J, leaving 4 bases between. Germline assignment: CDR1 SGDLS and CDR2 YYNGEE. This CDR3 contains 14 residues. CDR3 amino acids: CASSVGQNTGELFF. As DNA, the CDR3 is TGTGCCAGCAGCGTAGGTCAGAACACCGGGGAGCTGTTTTTT.

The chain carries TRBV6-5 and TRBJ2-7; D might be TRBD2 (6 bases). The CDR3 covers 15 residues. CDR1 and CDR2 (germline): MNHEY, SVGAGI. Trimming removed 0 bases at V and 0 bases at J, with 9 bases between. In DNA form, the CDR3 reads TGTGCCAGCAGTTACTCTGCGGGGATCTCCTACGAGCAGTACTTC. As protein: CASSYSAGISYEQYF.

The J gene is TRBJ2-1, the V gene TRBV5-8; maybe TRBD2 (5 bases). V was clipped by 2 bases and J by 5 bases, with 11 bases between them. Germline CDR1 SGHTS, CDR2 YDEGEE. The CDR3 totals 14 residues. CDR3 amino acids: CASSLTAGDNEQFF. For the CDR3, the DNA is TGTGCCAGCAGCTTAACCGCCGGGGACAATGAGCAGTTCTTC.

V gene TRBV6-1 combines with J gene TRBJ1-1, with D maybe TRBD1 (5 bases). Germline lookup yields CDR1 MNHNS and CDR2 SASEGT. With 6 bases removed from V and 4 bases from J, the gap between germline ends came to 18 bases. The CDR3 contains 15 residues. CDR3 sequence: CASSKNPFGATEAFF. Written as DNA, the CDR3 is TGTGCCAGCAGCAAAAACCCCTTCGGGGCCACTGAAGCTTTCTTT.

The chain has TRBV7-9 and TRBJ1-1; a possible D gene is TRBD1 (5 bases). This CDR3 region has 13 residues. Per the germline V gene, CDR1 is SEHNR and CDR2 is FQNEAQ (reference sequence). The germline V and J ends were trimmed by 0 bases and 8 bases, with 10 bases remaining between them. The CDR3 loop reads CASSLAVQGEAFF. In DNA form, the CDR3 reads TGTGCCAGCAGCTTAGCGGTCCAGGGAGAAGCTTTCTTT.